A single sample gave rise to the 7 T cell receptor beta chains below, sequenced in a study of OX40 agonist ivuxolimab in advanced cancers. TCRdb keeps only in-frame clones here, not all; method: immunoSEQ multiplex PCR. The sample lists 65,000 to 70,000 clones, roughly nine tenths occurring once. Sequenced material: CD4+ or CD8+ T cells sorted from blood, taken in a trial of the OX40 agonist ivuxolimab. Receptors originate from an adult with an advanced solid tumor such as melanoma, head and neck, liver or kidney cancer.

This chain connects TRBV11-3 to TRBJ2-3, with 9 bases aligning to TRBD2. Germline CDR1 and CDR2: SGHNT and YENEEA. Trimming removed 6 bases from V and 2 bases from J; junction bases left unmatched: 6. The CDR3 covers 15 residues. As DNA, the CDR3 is TGTGCCAGCAGTCCCTCTAGCGGGGACACAGATACGCAGTATTTT. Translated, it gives CASSPSSGDTDTQYF.

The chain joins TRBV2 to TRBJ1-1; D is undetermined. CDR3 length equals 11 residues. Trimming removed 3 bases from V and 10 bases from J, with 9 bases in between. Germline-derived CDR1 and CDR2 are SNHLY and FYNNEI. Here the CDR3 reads CASSDPPAAFF. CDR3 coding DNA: TGTGCCAGCAGTGACCCCCCGGCAGCTTTCTTT.

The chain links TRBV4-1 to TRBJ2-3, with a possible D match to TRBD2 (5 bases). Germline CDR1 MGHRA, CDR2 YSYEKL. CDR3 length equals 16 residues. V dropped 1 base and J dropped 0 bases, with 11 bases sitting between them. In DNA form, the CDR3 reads TGCGCCAGCAGCCAAGGTGGCGGACTGAGCACAGATACGCAGTATTTT. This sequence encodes CASSQGGGLSTDTQYF.

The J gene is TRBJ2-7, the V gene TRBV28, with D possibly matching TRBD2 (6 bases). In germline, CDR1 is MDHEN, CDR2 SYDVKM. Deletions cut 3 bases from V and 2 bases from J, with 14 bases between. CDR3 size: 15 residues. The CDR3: CASSLRGGLAYEQYF. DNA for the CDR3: TGTGCCAGCAGTTTGCGTGGGGGGTTGGCCTACGAGCAGTACTTC. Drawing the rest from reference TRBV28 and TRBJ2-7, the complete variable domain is DVKVTQSSRYLVKRTGEKVFLECVQDMDHENMFWYRQDPGLGLRLIYFSYDVKMKEKGDIPEGYSVSREKKERFSLILESASTNQTSMYLCASSLRGGLAYEQYFGPGTRLTVT.

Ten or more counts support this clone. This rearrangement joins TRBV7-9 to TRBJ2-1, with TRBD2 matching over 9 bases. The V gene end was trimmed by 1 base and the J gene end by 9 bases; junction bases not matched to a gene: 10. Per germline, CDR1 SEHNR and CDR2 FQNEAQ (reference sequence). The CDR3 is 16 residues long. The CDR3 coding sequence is TGTGCCAGCAGCTTAGGGCGGCGGGGGGGCCGGAGTGAGCAGTTCTTC. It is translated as CASSLGRRGGRSEQFF.

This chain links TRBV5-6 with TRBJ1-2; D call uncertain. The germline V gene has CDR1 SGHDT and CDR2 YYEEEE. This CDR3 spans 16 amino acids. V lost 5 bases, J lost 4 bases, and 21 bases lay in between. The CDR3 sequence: CASSFSASERSYGYTF. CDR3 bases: TGTGCCAGCAGTTTCTCCGCCTCGGAACGGAGCTATGGCTACACCTTC.

DNA for the CDR3: TGTGCCACCAGCAGAGGAGGGACAGGGGGGGAAAAACTGTTTTTT. It encodes CATSRGGTGGEKLFF. The chain is built from TRBV15 and TRBJ1-4, with TRBD1 matching 11 bases. Germline-derived CDR1 and CDR2 are LNHNV and YYDKDF (reference sequence). J gave up 8 bases and V 1 base, and 3 bases lay outside the gene matches. This CDR3 spans 15 amino acids.